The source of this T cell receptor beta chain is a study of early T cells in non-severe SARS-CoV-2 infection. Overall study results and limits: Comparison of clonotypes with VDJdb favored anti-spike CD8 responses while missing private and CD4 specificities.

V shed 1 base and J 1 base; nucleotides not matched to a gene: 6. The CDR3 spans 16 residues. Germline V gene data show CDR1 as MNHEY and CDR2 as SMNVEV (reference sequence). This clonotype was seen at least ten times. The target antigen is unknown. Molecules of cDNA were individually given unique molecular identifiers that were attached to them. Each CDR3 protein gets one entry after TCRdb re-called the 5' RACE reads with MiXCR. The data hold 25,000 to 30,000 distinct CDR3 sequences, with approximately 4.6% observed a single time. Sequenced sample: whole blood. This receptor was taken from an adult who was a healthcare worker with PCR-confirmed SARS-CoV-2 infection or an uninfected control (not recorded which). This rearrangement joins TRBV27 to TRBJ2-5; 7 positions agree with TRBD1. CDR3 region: CASSLLGDSFQETQYF. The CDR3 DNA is TGTGCCAGCAGTTTATTAGGGGACAGCTTCCAAGAGACCCAGTACTTC.